The 13 T cell receptor beta chains listed next were all sequenced from one sample in a study of blood T cell repertoires in COVID-19. This table comes from immunoSEQ multiplex PCR, and its TCRdb copy is limited to in-frame clones, with some not included. The sample lists 70,000 or so clones; around 80% were seen once. The sample taken for sequencing was peripheral blood. These receptors all stem from a human donor in a cohort sampled during active COVID-19.

The sample holds a few counts of this clone. This chain joins TRBV2 and TRBJ2-7, with a tentative D call TRBD1 (6 bases). The CDR3 loop spans 12 amino acids. Trimming pared 3 bases from V and 6 bases from J, leaving 9 bases between. The germline V gene encodes CDR1 SNHLY and CDR2 FYNNEI. The CDR3 coding sequence is TGTGCCAGCAGTGACAGGGGCCGCGAGCAGTACTTC. The encoded protein is CASSDRGREQYF.

The rearrangement uses TRBV10-1 and TRBJ2-1, with TRBD2 matching 9 bases. V lost 4 bases and J lost 6; bases outside the gene matches: 4. This CDR3 contains 14 residues. The germline gives CDR1 WNHNN, CDR2 SYGVQD (reference sequence). CDR3 in DNA: TGCGCCAGCAGTGGGGCTAGCGGGGCCAATGAGCAGTTCTTC. Protein product: CASSGASGANEQFF.

The chain couples TRBV7-9 to TRBJ2-7; 7 bases are shared with TRBD1. This CDR3 region has 13 residues. Germline CDR1 SEHNR, CDR2 FQNEAQ (reference sequence). V lost 5 bases to trimming and J lost 7 bases; unmatched junction nucleotides: 8. The CDR3 loop reads CASSAVTGNEQYF. The CDR3 coding sequence is TGTGCCAGCAGCGCGGTGACAGGGAATGAGCAGTACTTC.

For the CDR3, the DNA is TGCGCCAGCAGCTTCCTCCCCCCTCCGGACACTGAAGCTTTCTTT. This codes for CASSFLPPPDTEAFF. The chain joins TRBV5-1 to TRBJ1-1, with D unresolved. CDR1 and CDR2 from the germline V gene are SGHRS and YFSETQ. The CDR3 has 15 residues. With 2 bases removed from V and 3 bases from J, the gap between germline ends came to 14 bases.

The genes are TRBV7-6 and TRBJ2-1, with a weak D call TRBD2 (6 bases). The CDR3 totals 16 residues. Germline-derived CDR1 and CDR2 are SGHVS and FNYEAQ. V gave up 2 bases and J gave up 0 bases, with 11 bases separating them. CDR3 sequence: CASSLRAGSSYNEQFF. The CDR3, as DNA: TGTGCCAGCAGCTTAAGGGCGGGGAGCTCCTACAATGAGCAGTTCTTC.

The chain is built from TRBV29-1 and TRBJ1-3; D call uncertain. CDR3 size: 14 residues. Germline V gene data show CDR1 as SQVTM and CDR2 as ANQGSEA. Trimming removed 7 bases from V and 3 bases from J, with 16 bases in between. The CDR3 DNA reads TGCAGCGCTGCCGCGGATTGGCGTGGAAACACCATATATTTT. Translating it yields CSAAADWRGNTIYF. Full variable domain (remainder filled in from reference TRBV29-1 and TRBJ1-3): SAVISQKPSRDICQRGTSLTIQCQVDSQVTMMFWYRQQPGQSLTLIATANQGSEATYESGFVIDKFPISRPNLTFSTLTVSNMSPEDSSIYLCSAAADWRGNTIYFGEGSWLTVV.

The chain recombines TRBV7-9 with TRBJ2-1; 13 bases fit TRBD2. V lost 5 bases to trimming and J lost 10 bases; unmatched junction nucleotides: 5. The germline V gene encodes CDR1 SEHNR and CDR2 FQNEAQ (reference sequence). The CDR3 has 14 amino acids. Written as DNA, the CDR3 is TGTGCCAGCAGCCTACTGGGACTAGCGGGGGAGCAGTTCTTC. It encodes CASSLLGLAGEQFF.

This chain uses TRBV10-1 with TRBJ2-7, with D uncertain. V shed 0 bases and J shed 12 bases, with 15 bases lying between them. The V gene's germline CDR1 is WNHNN and CDR2 SYGVQD (reference sequence). The CDR3 runs 13 residues. This CDR3 is CASSESLTRGLYF. Written as DNA, the CDR3 is TGCGCCAGCAGTGAGTCGTTAACCCGTGGGCTGTACTTC.

This chain connects TRBV7-9 to TRBJ2-7, with TRBD2 as a possible D gene (6 bases). The CDR3 is 12 residues long. Trimming left V 5 bases short and J 3 bases short, with 8 bases between. The germline V gene has CDR1 SEHNR and CDR2 FQNEAQ (reference sequence). The CDR3 nucleotides read TGTGCCAGCAGCAAGGGAGGCTACGAGCAGTACTTC. Residues: CASSKGGYEQYF.

The rearrangement uses TRBV7-9 and TRBJ2-7, with TRBD1 matching 8 bases. This CDR3 comprises 16 residues. J was trimmed by 3 bases and V by 2 bases; bases with no gene match: 9. CDR1 is SEHNR and CDR2 is FQNEAQ in the germline V gene (reference sequence). CDR3 in DNA: TGTGCCAGCAGCTTACTTGGGGGACAGGAAGTCTACGAGCAGTACTTC. It encodes CASSLLGGQEVYEQYF.

The chain uses TRBV5-4 and TRBJ1-2, with 7 positions matching TRBD1. Germline assignment: CDR1 SGHNT and CDR2 YYREEE (reference sequence). Unmatched junction bases numbered 3, after V lost 2 bases and J lost 2 bases. The CDR3 is 14 residues long. The CDR3 loop reads CASSFTGANYGYTF. The CDR3 nucleotides are TGTGCCAGCAGCTTTACAGGGGCCAACTATGGCTACACCTTC.

This clone was seen only once. The CDR3 DNA sequence: TGTGCCAGTAGTGAGCCCGGGACAGTCTATGGCTACACCTTC. Translating gives CASSEPGTVYGYTF. This chain connects TRBV19 to TRBJ1-2; 7 bases are shared with TRBD1. This CDR3 spans 14 amino acids. Germline lookup yields CDR1 LNHDA and CDR2 SQIVND (reference sequence). J gave up 4 bases and V 5 bases, and 7 bases lay outside the gene matches.

The V gene is TRBV27, the J gene TRBJ2-7; D is unclear. The CDR3 totals 17 residues. Germline lookup yields CDR1 MNHEY and CDR2 SMNVEV (reference sequence). V shed 5 bases and J shed 0 bases, with 20 bases lying between them. CDR3 bases: TGTGCCAGCAGTCGGATTGTCAGCCCAGCTAGCTCCTACGAGCAGTACTTC. Protein product: CASSRIVSPASSYEQYF.